What follows are 6 T cell receptor beta chains derived from one specimen sequenced in a study of CD8 T cells in Susac syndrome. RNA totalling roughly 0.45 to 1 ug underwent reverse transcription with random hexamers. MiXCR was run by TCRdb on the immunoSEQ multiplex PCR reads, yielding one entry per CDR3 protein. This table has roughly 100,000 distinct CDR3 sequences, 95% to 97% appearing once. The sequencing sample was made of CD8+ T cells from PBMCs. These receptors all stem from a human donor with Susac syndrome.

This chain connects TRBV20-1 to TRBJ1-2; D perhaps matches TRBD1 (5 bases). Germline V lookup: CDR1 DFQATT, CDR2 SNEGSKA (reference sequence). Trimming stripped 4 bases from V and 8 bases from J, with 20 bases between. The CDR3 has 14 residues. The CDR3, as DNA: TGCAGTGCTATCAGCCAAGAGACAGTCCTCGGCTACACCTTC. Residues: CSAISQETVLGYTF.

The chain has TRBV5-6 and TRBJ1-6; TRBD1 aligns across 8 bases. The V gene's germline CDR1 is SGHDT and CDR2 YYEEEE. This CDR3 is built from 15 residues. Trimming took 0 bases from V and 5 from J; bases not matched to a gene: 1. CDR3: CASSLEGQDNSPLHF. The CDR3 nucleotides read TGTGCCAGCAGCTTGGAGGGACAGGATAATTCACCCCTCCACTTT.

The CDR3 DNA follows: TGCGCCAGCAGCTTGGTTCAGTCCTATGGCTACACCTTC. It codes for CASSLVQSYGYTF. The V call is TRBV5-1, the J call TRBJ1-2; no firm D call. Deletions cut 0 bases from V and 4 bases from J, with 7 bases between. Per the germline V gene, CDR1 is SGHRS and CDR2 is YFSETQ. The CDR3 runs 13 residues.

The J gene is TRBJ2-3, the V gene TRBV5-1; a weak D match, TRBD1 (5 bases). The germline V and J ends were trimmed by 1 base and 4 bases, with 13 bases remaining between them. Germline CDR1 is SGHRS and CDR2 is YFSETQ. The CDR3 is 15 amino acids. Written as DNA, the CDR3 is TGCGCCAGCAGCTTGACAGGACCCCCCGCAGATACGCAGTATTTT. It yields the protein CASSLTGPPADTQYF.

V gene TRBV12-5 combines with J gene TRBJ2-5; TRBD2 matches 11 bases. V was clipped by 5 bases and J by 5 bases; unmatched bases: 10. Germline V CDR1 and CDR2: LGHNT, FRNRAP. The CDR3 is made up of 16 amino acids. The CDR3 region has the DNA TGTGCTAGTGGTCAAGATAGACTAGCGGGGAGCGAGACCCAGTACTTC. It yields the protein CASGQDRLAGSETQYF.

The sample holds one count of this clonotype. CDR3 DNA sequence: TGCGCCAGCACGGAGGGATCGGGCAGACCCCTTACCCTCCACTTT. Translation gives CASTEGSGRPLTLHF. J is TRBJ1-6 and V is TRBV5-1; D unclear. The CDR3 extends over 15 amino acids. Germline CDR1 is SGHRS and CDR2 is YFSETQ. With 6 bases removed from V and 14 bases from J, the gap between germline ends came to 24 bases.